This TCR beta chain was retrieved from a study of siplizumab effects on memory and regulatory T cells (dated by TCRdb to the late 2010s). At the level of the whole study: The study looked at the effect of siplizumab, an anti-CD2 antibody, on alloreactive T-cell subsets in allogeneic mixed lymphocyte reactions made from human PBMCs. Results the study describes overall, beyond this receptor: In reactions with siplizumab, an average of approximately 70% of mappable alloreactive CD4+ clones were Treg-derived, compared with roughly 26% in control reactions. The suppressive function of proliferating Tregs from siplizumab cultures was not functionally confirmed. Because sequences below about 10^-5 frequency were poorly captured, only a minor fraction of alloreactive clones could be mapped to unstimulated subsets. Compared with memory T cells, unstimulated naive T cells appeared more diverse, and naive cells seemed to make a substantial contribution to the alloresponse. Siplizumab significantly reduced the cumulative frequency of alloreactive sequences traceable to unstimulated CD4+ memory T cells. About 80-97% of proliferating CD4+ or CD8+ clones could not be given a naive or memory phenotype.

From the cysteine through the phenylalanine, the CDR3 covers 15 amino acids. Only CDR3 DNA is held: 45 bases, read in frame from base 1. The germline V gene (reference sequence) specifies MNHEY as CDR1 and SMNVEV as CDR2. Of note for this clone: Its antigen is still unknown. The record has no base qualities; no much larger clone is one base away.

The method behind the library was the immunoSEQ multiplex PCR assay. Each sample had some 10^5 TCR templates assayed by the deep sequencing platform. Genomic DNA extracted from sorted T cells was the material used for TCRbeta CDR3 sequencing. Per the authors' processing: The R programming language was used for clonal analysis of the TCRbeta CDR3 data. Alloreactive CD4+ and CD8+ clones were identified by comparing unstimulated samples to CFSE-low samples taken after the reaction. By matching sequences to the repertoires of sorted unstimulated Treg and non-Treg cells, each alloreactive CD4+ clone was assigned a regulatory or non-regulatory origin. The clones in this table, taken by TCRdb from immuneACCESS, are in-frame only. Not every clone is retained; where verified, under half of the shortfall comes from an unresolved V gene, and the cause of the rest is unknown. For V, J and clone size, that table is used; D and trimming come from the DNA. The sample table contains about 82,000 clones; only one count was recorded for about 91% of them. Together, the top ten hold about 1.4% of the sample.

Sorted unstimulated T cells and proliferating T cells recovered from mixed lymphocyte reactions were subjected to TCRbeta CDR3 sequencing. Fresh whole blood from more than 9 HLA-typed healthy donors served as the source for isolating PBMCs. To map where alloreactive clones came from, unstimulated CD4+ regulatory T cells were FACS-sorted. The source is a human donor in good health. Rearrangement joined TRBV27 to TRBJ2-3; the best D guess is TRBD1, with 5 bases matching. The sequencing sample was made of Tregs sorted from blood. The CDR3 region: CAGPRQDTSTDTQYF. The nucleotide sequence is given as TGTGCTGGCCCCAGGCAGGACACTAGCACAGATACGCAGTATTTT.